This T cell receptor beta chain is drawn from a study of cytomegalovirus exposure and HLA in healthy donors. Per the germline V gene, CDR1 is KGHSH and CDR2 is LQKENI. The V gene lost 7 bases and the J gene lost 4 bases, with 10 bases spanning the gap. The CDR3 runs 13 residues. PCR primers comprised 60 Vbeta and 13 Jbeta primers. Original processing notes: In a later analysis, 79 million or so unique TCR beta chains included roughly 11 million shared by two or more donors. Assay: immunoSEQ multiplex PCR; the TCRdb copy retains only in-frame clones and omits some. V and J calls and clone size follow that table, whereas D and trimming were derived from the DNA. This sample carries approximately 61,000 clones, with approximately 2% going to the ten biggest clones. Broader study findings: Prior analysis indicated that the majority of TCR beta V segments exhibited productivity approximately 87% or approximately 30% of the time. Specific recognition of CMV antigens was confirmed in vitro for three chains (all CMV-associated).

As regards this clone: Its matching antigen is unknown.

The specimen sequenced was PBMCs. This receptor was obtained from a woman under 30 in good health and CMV-seronegative. V usage is TRBV18 and J usage is TRBJ1-4; tentative D call: TRBD1 (6 bases). CDR3 nucleotides: TGTGCCAGCTGCCGGGACAATAATGAAAAACTGTTTTTT. It is translated as CASCRDNNEKLFF.